The clone carrying this TCR beta chain was seen only a few times. Its antigen remains unidentified. This sample is drawn from a study of OX40 agonist ivuxolimab in advanced cancers. Across the whole study: At 0.01 to 10 mg/kg, ivuxolimab was administered intravenously to patients every 2 weeks. Whole-study findings and limits: Low normalized T-cell clonal expansion was also seen in some nonresponders.

Method: immunoSEQ multiplex PCR; TCRdb's copy keeps in-frame clones and lacks some. The data hold 35,000 to 45,000 clones, with around 91% observed a single time. The sample in question was CD4+ or CD8+ T cells sorted from blood, obtained in a trial of the OX40 agonist ivuxolimab. The TCR sequence derives from an adult with an advanced solid tumor such as melanoma, head and neck, liver or kidney cancer.

The CDR3 spells CASSEATRGDTQYF. CDR3 DNA: TGCGCCAGCAGTGAGGCGACTCGGGGAGATACGCAGTATTTT. The gene calls are TRBV10-1 and TRBJ2-3; tentatively, D is TRBD2 (5 bases). Germline V gene sequence: CDR1 WNHNN, CDR2 SYGVQD (reference sequence). This CDR3 is 14 amino acids long. The V gene lost 2 bases and the J gene lost 5 bases, with 11 bases spanning the gap.